A single sample gave rise to the 3 T cell receptor beta chains below, sequenced in a study of T-cell memory formation after mild COVID-19. TCRdb re-called the 5' RACE reads through MiXCR, storing one row per CDR3 protein. The sample has a few hundred thousand distinct CDR3 sequences; roughly a tenth are singletons. Sequencing was done on a sample of PBMCs or a T cell subset sorted from them (not recorded which). The receptor set was obtained from a young man who had mild COVID-19 (a few samples of this study predate the infection). Cell type and time point are not known.

A few counts support this clonotype. The rearrangement uses TRBV27 and TRBJ2-7; 8 bases align to TRBD2. Germline V lookup: CDR1 MNHEY, CDR2 SMNVEV (reference sequence). The CDR3 has 15 residues. The V and J ends lost 0 bases and 4 bases, in that order; junction bases with no gene match: 5. The DNA of the CDR3 is TGTGCCAGCAGTTTATCGGTGCGCGGGAGGTACGAGCAGTACTTC. It yields the protein CASSLSVRGRYEQYF.

The chain joins TRBV7-2 to TRBJ2-7, with a tentative D call TRBD1 (6 bases). Trimming took 6 bases from V and 5 from J, leaving 17 bases between them. The CDR3 has 14 residues. Looked up from germline, CDR1 is SGHTA and CDR2 is FQGNSA. The CDR3 protein is CASRSTGPRNEQYF. The CDR3 nucleotides read TGTGCCAGCAGGTCGACAGGTCCCCGTAACGAGCAGTACTTC.

Many counts were recorded for this clonotype. The rearrangement links TRBV12-3 or TRBV12-4 to TRBJ2-7, with 11 bases that match TRBD1. The CDR3 is made up of 15 amino acids. V shed 2 bases and J 5 bases; nucleotides not matched to a gene: 5. CDR3 DNA: TGTGCCAGCAGTTTACACCGGACAGGGGGCGACGAGCAGTACTTC. This encodes CASSLHRTGGDEQYF.